This TCR beta chain came from a study of T cell repertoires in cytomegalovirus infection (dated by TCRdb to between 2017 and 2020). Concerning the study at large: Donor HLA type was relevant to the analysis, because carriage of CMV infection together with the matching HLA type was indicated by public TCR beta signatures.

CDR1 and CDR2, looked up from the germline V gene (reference sequence), are LNHNV and YYDKDF. Including cysteine and phenylalanine, the CDR3 has 17 amino acids. The entry retains the CDR3 DNA only, 51 bases that are in frame from base 1. The trim is 4 bases for V and 2 bases for J, with a gap of 18 bases between the germline ends. The research as a whole found: The ex vivo response was dominated by HLA-C-restricted CMV-specific TCR beta clonotypes, and the single most frequent clonotype in two of eight donors was supplied by these HLA-C-restricted clonotypes. Cumulative frequency of public TCR beta family members discriminated carriers of CMV infection plus the relevant HLA type in this cohort and an independent approximately 400-donor cohort.

This sample was sequenced with an Illumina HiSeq 1500. TCRdb passed the public sequencing reads through fastp at Q25 and MiXCR, retaining productive beta sequences. Rows with a matching CDR3 protein are joined into one entry that keeps the most common DNA and genes. The sample table contains 250,000 to 300,000 distinct CDR3 sequences; only one count was recorded for roughly 25% of them. About 15% of the sample goes to the ten largest clones. Regarding this clonotype: There is no known antigen for this receptor. No much larger clone exists at a distance of one base, and base qualities are not known.

Sequenced material: PBMCs. The sequence joins TRBV15 to TRBJ2-1, and possibly TRBD2, on 5 matching bases. The origin of this receptor is a human donor in good health (CMV status not recorded). Some clones in this sample may be carry-over from other donors' samples. The CDR3: CATSTNPSHGAYNEQFF. The sequenced DNA: TGTGCCACCAGCACCAACCCTTCCCACGGGGCCTACAATGAGCAGTTCTTC.